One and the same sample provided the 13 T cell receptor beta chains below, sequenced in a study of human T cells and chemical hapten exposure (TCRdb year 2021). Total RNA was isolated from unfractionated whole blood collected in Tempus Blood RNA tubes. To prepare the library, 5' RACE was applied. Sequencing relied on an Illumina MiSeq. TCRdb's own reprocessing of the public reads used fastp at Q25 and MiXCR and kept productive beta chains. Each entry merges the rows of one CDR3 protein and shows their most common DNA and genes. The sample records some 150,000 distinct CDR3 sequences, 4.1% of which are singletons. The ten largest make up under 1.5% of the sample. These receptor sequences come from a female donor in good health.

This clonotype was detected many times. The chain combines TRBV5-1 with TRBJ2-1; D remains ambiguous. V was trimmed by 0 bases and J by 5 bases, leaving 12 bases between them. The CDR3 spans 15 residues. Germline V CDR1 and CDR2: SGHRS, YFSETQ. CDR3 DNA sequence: TGCGCCAGCAGCTTGGGGCAGCAAGCCAACAATGAGCAGTTCTTC. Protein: CASSLGQQANNEQFF.

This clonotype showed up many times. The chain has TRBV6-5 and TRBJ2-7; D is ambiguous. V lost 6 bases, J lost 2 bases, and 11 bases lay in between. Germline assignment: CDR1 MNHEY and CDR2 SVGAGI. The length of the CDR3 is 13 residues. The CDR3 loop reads CASSDGHTYEQYF. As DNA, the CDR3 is TGTGCCAGCAGCGACGGCCATACCTACGAGCAGTACTTC.

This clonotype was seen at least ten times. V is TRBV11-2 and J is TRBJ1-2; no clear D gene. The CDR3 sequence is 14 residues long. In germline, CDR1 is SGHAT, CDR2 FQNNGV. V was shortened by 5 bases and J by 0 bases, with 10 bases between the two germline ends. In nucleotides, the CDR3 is TGTGCCAGCAGCCGTAACTCCGCTAACTATGGCTACACCTTC. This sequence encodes CASSRNSANYGYTF.

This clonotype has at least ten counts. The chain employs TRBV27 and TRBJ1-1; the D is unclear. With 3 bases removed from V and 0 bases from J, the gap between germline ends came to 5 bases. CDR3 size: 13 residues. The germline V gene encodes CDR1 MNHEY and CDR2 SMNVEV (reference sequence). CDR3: CASSFEVNTEAFF. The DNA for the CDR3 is TGTGCCAGCAGTTTTGAAGTGAACACTGAAGCTTTCTTT.

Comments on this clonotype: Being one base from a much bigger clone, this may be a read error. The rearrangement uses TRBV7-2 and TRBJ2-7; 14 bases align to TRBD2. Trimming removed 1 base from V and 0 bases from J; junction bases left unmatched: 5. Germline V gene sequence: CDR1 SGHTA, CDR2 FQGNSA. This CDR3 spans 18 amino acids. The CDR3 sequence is CASSLEGLAGESSYEQYF. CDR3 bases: TGTGCCAGCAGCTTAGAGGGACTAGCGGGGGAAAGCTCCTACGAGCAGTACTTC. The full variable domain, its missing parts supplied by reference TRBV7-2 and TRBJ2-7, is GAGVSQSPSNKVTEKGKDVELRCDPISGHTALYWYRQSLGQGLEFLIYFQGNSAPDKSGLPSDRFSAERTGGSVSTLTIQRTQQEDSAVYLCASSLEGLAGESSYEQYFGPGTRLTVT.

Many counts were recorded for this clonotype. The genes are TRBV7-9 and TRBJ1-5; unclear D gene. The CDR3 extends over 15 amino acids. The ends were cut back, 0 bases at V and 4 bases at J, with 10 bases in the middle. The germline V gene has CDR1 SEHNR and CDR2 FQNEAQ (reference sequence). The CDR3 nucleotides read TGTGCCAGCAGCTTAGCGGGCGGAGGGAATCAGCCCCAGCATTTT. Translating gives CASSLAGGGNQPQHF. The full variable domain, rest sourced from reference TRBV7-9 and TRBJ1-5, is DTGVSQNPRHKITKRGQNVTFRCDPISEHNRLYWYRQTLGQGPEFLTYFQNEAQLEKSRLLSDRFSAERPKGSFSTLEIQRTEQGDSAMYLCASSLAGGGNQPQHFGDGTRLSIL.

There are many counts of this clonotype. The DNA of the CDR3 is TGTGCCAGCAGCTTGGACAGCGGAGAGACCCAGTACTTC. This sequence encodes CASSLDSGETQYF. The chain uses TRBV7-7 and TRBJ2-5; a weak D match, TRBD1 (6 bases). The CDR3 has 13 amino acids. The V gene lost 3 bases and the J gene lost 4 bases, with 9 bases spanning the gap. Germline V lookup: CDR1 SSHAT, CDR2 FNYEAQ (reference sequence).

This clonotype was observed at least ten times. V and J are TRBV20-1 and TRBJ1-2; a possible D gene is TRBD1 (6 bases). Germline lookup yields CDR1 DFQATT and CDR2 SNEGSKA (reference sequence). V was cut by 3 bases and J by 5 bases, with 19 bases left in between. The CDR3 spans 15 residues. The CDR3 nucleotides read TGCAGTGCTAGTTCATTTAAGGGGGGAATTTATGGCTACACCTTC. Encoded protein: CSASSFKGGIYGYTF.

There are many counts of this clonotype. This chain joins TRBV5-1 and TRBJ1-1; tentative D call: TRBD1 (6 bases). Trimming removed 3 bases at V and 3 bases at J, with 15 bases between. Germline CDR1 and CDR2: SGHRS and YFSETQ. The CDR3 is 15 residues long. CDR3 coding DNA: TGCGCCAGCAGCTCAGGGGATGGGTTTTACACTGAAGCTTTCTTT. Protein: CASSSGDGFYTEAFF. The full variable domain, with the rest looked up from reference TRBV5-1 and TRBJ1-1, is KAGVTQTPRYLIKTRGQQVTLSCSPISGHRSVSWYQQTPGQGLQFLFEYFSETQRNKGNFPGRFSGRQFSNSRSEMNVSTLELGDSALYLCASSSGDGFYTEAFFGQGTRLTVV.

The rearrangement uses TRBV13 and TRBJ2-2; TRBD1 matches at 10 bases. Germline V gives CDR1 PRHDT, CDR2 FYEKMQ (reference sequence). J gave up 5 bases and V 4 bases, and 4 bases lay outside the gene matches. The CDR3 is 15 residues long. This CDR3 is CASSSGTGETGELFF. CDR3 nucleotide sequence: TGTGCCAGCAGCTCGGGGACAGGGGAAACCGGGGAGCTGTTTTTT.

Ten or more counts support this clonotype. This CDR3 is CASSLRGTNYGYTF. The CDR3 DNA reads as TGTGCCAGCAGTTTGAGGGGGACCAACTATGGCTACACCTTC. The chain combines TRBV27 with TRBJ1-2, with a possible D match to TRBD1 (6 bases). CDR1 and CDR2 (germline): MNHEY, SMNVEV (reference sequence). V shed 3 bases and J shed 2 bases, with 10 bases lying between them. CDR3 length: 14 amino acids.

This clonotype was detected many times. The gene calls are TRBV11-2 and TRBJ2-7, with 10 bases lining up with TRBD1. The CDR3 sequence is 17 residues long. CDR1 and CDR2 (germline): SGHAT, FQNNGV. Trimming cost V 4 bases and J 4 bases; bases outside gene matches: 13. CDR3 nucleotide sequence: TGTGCCAGCAGCTCCCTATCCGGGACAGGGGTTTGGTACGAGCAGTACTTC. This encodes CASSSLSGTGVWYEQYF.

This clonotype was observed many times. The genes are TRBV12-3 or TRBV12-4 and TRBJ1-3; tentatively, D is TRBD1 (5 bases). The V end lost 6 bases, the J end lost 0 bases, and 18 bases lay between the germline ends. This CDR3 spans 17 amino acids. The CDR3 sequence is CASRSTQTGFSGNTIYF. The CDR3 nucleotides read TGTGCCAGCAGGTCGACGCAAACAGGCTTCTCTGGAAACACCATATATTTT.